This T cell receptor (beta chain) was recovered during a study of OX40 agonist ivuxolimab in advanced cancers. Background on the study: Ivuxolimab doses were 0.01, 0.1, 0.3, 1.5, 3 or 10 mg/kg every 2 weeks.

The table came from immunoSEQ multiplex PCR; TCRdb's copy has only in-frame clones and leaves some out. The sample records approximately 70,000 clones, around 83% being singletons. Points from the study as a whole: Both CD4+ and CD8+ T cell populations in blood had undergone clonal expansion by week 6 at 0.1 to 3.0 mg/kg.

With 3 bases removed from V and 2 bases from J, the gap between germline ends came to 9 bases. The CDR3 consists of 13 residues. The germline gives CDR1 SGHNT, CDR2 YYREEE (reference sequence). Blood specimens came from baseline, cycle 4 day 1, and cycle 7 day 1. Turning to this clone: Its target is unknown.

The rearrangement joins TRBV5-4 to TRBJ2-7; D tentatively fits TRBD1 or TRBD2 (6 bases each). Sequences were derived from CD4+ or CD8+ T cells sorted from blood, sampled in a trial of the OX40 agonist ivuxolimab. The source is an adult with an advanced solid tumor such as melanoma, head and neck, liver or kidney cancer. CDR3 amino acids: CASSWGATYEQYF. The DNA of the CDR3 is TGTGCCAGCAGCTGGGGGGCTACCTACGAGCAGTACTTC.